This entry features one T cell receptor (beta chain) sequence. Original data processing: Nucleated cell number was recorded as an estimate derived from reference gene primer amplification. Assay used: immunoSEQ multiplex PCR; TCRdb lists only in-frame clones, some missing. For V, J and clone size, that table is used; D and trimming come from the DNA. The sample records over 150,000 clones, less than 85% being singletons. The sample originates from a study of blood T cell repertoires in COVID-19. Study-wide context: The United States, Italy and Spain were the sources of the acute and convalescent COVID-19 samples. T cells, B-cell-depleted T cells, or PBMCs provided the cDNA or gDNA that served as material.

The CDR3 has 13 residues. Germline values: CDR1 LGHNT, CDR2 FRNRAP. Trimming cost V 1 base and J 1 base, with 4 bases left between them. This clonotype was sampled from a human donor in a cohort sampled during active COVID-19. Source material: peripheral blood. The rearrangement joins TRBV12-5 to TRBJ2-5, with D uncertain. The CDR3 here is CASGLELQETQYF. The CDR3 DNA follows: TGTGCTAGTGGTTTGGAGCTCCAAGAGACCCAGTACTTC.